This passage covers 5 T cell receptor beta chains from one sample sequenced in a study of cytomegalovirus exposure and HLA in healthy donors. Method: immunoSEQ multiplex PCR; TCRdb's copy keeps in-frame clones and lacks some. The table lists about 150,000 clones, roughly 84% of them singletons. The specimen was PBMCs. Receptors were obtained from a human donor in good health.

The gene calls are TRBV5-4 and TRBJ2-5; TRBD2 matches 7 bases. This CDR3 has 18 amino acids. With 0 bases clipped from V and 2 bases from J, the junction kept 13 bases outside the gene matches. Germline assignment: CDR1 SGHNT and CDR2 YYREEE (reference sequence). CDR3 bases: TGTGCCAGCAGCTTGGCCTTTGAAAGGACTAGTCGACAAGAGACCCAGTACTTC. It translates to CASSLAFERTSRQETQYF. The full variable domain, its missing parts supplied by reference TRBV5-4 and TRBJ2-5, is ETGVTQSPTHLIKTRGQQVTLRCSSQSGHNTVSWYQQALGQGPQFIFQYYREEENGRGNFPPRFSGLQFPNYSSELNVNALELDDSALYLCASSLAFERTSRQETQYFGPGTRLLVL.

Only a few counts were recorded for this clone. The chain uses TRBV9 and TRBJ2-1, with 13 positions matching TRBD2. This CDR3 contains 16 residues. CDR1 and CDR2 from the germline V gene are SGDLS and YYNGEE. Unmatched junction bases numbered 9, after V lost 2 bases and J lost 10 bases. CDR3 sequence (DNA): TGTGCCAGCAGCGTTAGACTAGCGGGGGGTCGCACCGAGCAGTTCTTC. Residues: CASSVRLAGGRTEQFF. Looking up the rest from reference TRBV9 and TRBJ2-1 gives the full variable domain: DSGVTQTPKHLITATGQRVTLRCSPRSGDLSVYWYQQSLDQGLQFLIQYYNGEERAKGNILERFSAQQFPDLHSELNLSSLELGDSALYFCASSVRLAGGRTEQFFGPGTRLTVL.

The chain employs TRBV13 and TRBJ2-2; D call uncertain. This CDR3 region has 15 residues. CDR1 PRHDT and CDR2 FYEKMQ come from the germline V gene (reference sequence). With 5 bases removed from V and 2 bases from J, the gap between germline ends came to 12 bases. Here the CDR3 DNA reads TGTGCCAGCAGCACTCGAGACACTAACACCGGGGAGCTGTTTTTT. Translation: CASSTRDTNTGELFF.

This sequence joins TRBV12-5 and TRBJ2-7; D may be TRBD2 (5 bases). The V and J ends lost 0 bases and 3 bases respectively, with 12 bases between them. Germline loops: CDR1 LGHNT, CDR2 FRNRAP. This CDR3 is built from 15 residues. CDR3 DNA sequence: TGTGCTAGTGGTTTGGTACTGGCGGGTGGCTACGAGCAGTACTTC. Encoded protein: CASGLVLAGGYEQYF.

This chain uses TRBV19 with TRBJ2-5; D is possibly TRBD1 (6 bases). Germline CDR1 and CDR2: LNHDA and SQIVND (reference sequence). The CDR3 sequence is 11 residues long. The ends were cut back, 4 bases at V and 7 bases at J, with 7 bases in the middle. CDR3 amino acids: CASSTQGTQYF. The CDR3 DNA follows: TGTGCCAGTAGTACACAGGGGACCCAGTACTTC.